Following are 6 T cell receptor beta chains from one sample sequenced in a study of high-grade serous ovarian cancer treatment subgroups. Produced via immunoSEQ multiplex PCR; TCRdb's table is partial and in-frame only. The data show about 4,400 clones, less than 85% seen once. Tumor samples were obtained before definitive surgery or chemotherapy. Sequencing was performed on tumor tissue. These receptors all come from a human donor with high-grade serous ovarian cancer.

A single count supports this clone. The chain has TRBV27 and TRBJ2-7; D gene ambiguous. The V end was cut by 0 bases, the J end by 4 bases, with 10 bases between. This CDR3 has 14 residues. Germline-derived CDR1 and CDR2 are MNHEY and SMNVEV (reference sequence). CDR3 sequence: CASSLSGRRYEQYF. The CDR3 DNA is TGTGCCAGCAGTTTATCGGGTAGGCGATACGAGCAGTACTTC.

This clone turned up a few times. CDR3 coding DNA: TGTGCCAGCAGCTTGAATCCCATGGGCAGGGTGAACACTGAAGCTTTCTTT. Protein product: CASSLNPMGRVNTEAFF. J is TRBJ1-1 and V is TRBV5-8; a weak D match, TRBD1 (5 bases). Deletions cut 1 base from V and 0 bases from J, with 16 bases between. CDR1 SGHTS and CDR2 YDEGEE come from the germline V gene. The CDR3 length is 17 residues.

In its sample, this clone was seen once. J is TRBJ2-1 and V is TRBV5-5, with D hard to call. Trimming took 0 bases from V and 5 from J, leaving 6 bases between them. The CDR3 runs to 13 residues. CDR1 SGHKS and CDR2 YYEKEE come from the germline V gene (reference sequence). As DNA, the CDR3 is TGTGCCAGCAGCTTGGCCCAAGACAATGAGCAGTTCTTC. Amino acid sequence: CASSLAQDNEQFF.

In DNA, the CDR3 is TGTGCTAGTGGGTTCGGACAGGGAGGCTACAATGAGCAGTTCTTC. Translated, it gives CASGFGQGGYNEQFF. The rearrangement uses TRBV12-5 and TRBJ2-1; 8 nucleotides line up with TRBD1. The germline CDR1 and CDR2 sequences are LGHNT and FRNRAP. The CDR3 extends over 15 amino acids. Trimming at V came to 6 bases and at J to 3 bases, leaving 7 bases not matched to a gene.

There are a few counts of this clone. The chain employs TRBV5-6 and TRBJ1-4; D is unclear. Germline V gene sequence: CDR1 SGHDT, CDR2 YYEEEE. V lost 6 bases and J lost 4, with 10 bases in between. This CDR3 contains 13 residues. DNA of the CDR3: TGTGCCAGCACGGCTGGGAGTAATGAAAAACTGTTTTTT. This gives the protein CASTAGSNEKLFF.

The chain joins TRBV5-1 to TRBJ2-7, with a weak D call TRBD2 (5 bases). Germline loops: CDR1 SGHRS, CDR2 YFSETQ. The CDR3 runs to 12 residues. The V end lost 1 base, the J end lost 11 bases, and 13 bases lay between the germline ends. DNA for the CDR3: TGCGCCAGCAGCTTGCTTGAGGGTACAAAGTACTTC. Amino acids: CASSLLEGTKYF.